The next 28 T cell receptor beta chains were all read from a single sample in a study of glioma-infiltrating T cells. Amplification of TCR alpha and beta CDR3 regions from RNA used iRepertoire nested multiplex PCR. TCRdb independently ran MiXCR on the multiplex PCR reads; one entry per CDR3 protein. The table records roughly 200,000 distinct CDR3 sequences, approximately 30% of them present only once. The material sequenced was glioma tissue, nonneoplastic brain tissue, or PBMCs (not recorded which). The receptors derive from a human donor with low-grade glioma or glioblastoma, undergoing nonglioma brain surgery, or in good health (not recorded which).

This clonotype was detected many times. V usage is TRBV20-1 and J usage is TRBJ2-4; no clear D gene. V gave up 1 base and J gave up 3 bases, with 10 bases separating them. In germline, CDR1 is DFQATT, CDR2 SNEGSKA (reference sequence). CDR3 length equals 14 residues. The CDR3 coding sequence is TGCAGTGCTAGAGGCAGGCTACACAAAAACATTCAGTACTTC. Its protein product is CSARGRLHKNIQYF.

There are many counts of this clonotype. The chain recombines TRBV20-1 with TRBJ2-1, with TRBD2 matching 14 bases. J was trimmed by 11 bases and V by 2 bases; bases with no gene match: 8. This CDR3 contains 15 residues. Germline loops: CDR1 DFQATT, CDR2 SNEGSKA (reference sequence). The CDR3 sequence is CSARTHGLAGGKQFF. DNA for the CDR3: TGCAGTGCTAGAACCCACGGACTAGCGGGAGGCAAGCAGTTCTTC.

This clonotype occurred many times. CDR3 coding DNA: TGTGCCAGTAGTATCGGGGACCAAAACATTCAGTACTTC. Translation gives CASSIGDQNIQYF. V and J are TRBV19 and TRBJ2-4; either TRBD1 or TRBD2 may fit D (5 bases each). Germline values: CDR1 LNHDA, CDR2 SQIVND (reference sequence). V shed 3 bases and J shed 5 bases, with 8 bases lying between them. The CDR3 has 13 amino acids.

This clonotype was recorded many times. The rearrangement joins TRBV6-1 to TRBJ1-3; no definite D call. This CDR3 has 13 amino acids. The ends were cut back, 7 bases at V and 4 bases at J, with 11 bases in the middle. Germline V lookup: CDR1 MNHNS, CDR2 SASEGT. The CDR3 DNA reads as TGTGCCAGCATCACAGACCCGGGAAACACCATATATTTT. Protein product: CASITDPGNTIYF.

Concerning this clonotype: This may stem from a read error, because a much larger clone lies one nucleotide away. The CDR3 loop is CARTRVLQETQYF. CDR3 nucleotides: TGTGCCAGAACTCGAGTTTTGCAGGAGACCCAGTACTTC. The chain is built from TRBV2 and TRBJ2-5, with D unresolved. This CDR3 has 13 residues. Germline assignment: CDR1 SNHLY and CDR2 FYNNEI. V lost 9 bases and J lost 5, with 16 bases in between. Variable domain in full (rest from reference TRBV2 and TRBJ2-5): EPEVTQTPSHQVTQMGQEVILRCVPISNHLYFYWYRQILGQKVEFLVSFYNNEISEKSEIFDDQFSVERPDGSNFTLKIRSTKLEDSAMYFCARTRVLQETQYFGPGTRLLVL.

This clonotype has a count of ten or more. The V and J genes are TRBV15 and TRBJ1-1; TRBD1 matches at 10 bases. Germline values: CDR1 LNHNV, CDR2 YYDKDF (reference sequence). V lost 1 base to trimming and J lost 8 bases; unmatched junction nucleotides: 10. The CDR3 extends over 16 amino acids. CDR3 in DNA: TGTGCCACCAGCAGAGCTCGGGACAGGGGAGGGCCCGAAGCTTTCTTT. Its translation is CATSRARDRGGPEAFF.

A few counts support this clonotype. This chain links TRBV6-4 with TRBJ2-1, with 10 nucleotides matching TRBD2. The V and J ends lost 3 bases and 7 bases, in that order; junction bases with no gene match: 6. Germline V lookup: CDR1 MRHNA, CDR2 SNTAGT. The CDR3 totals 15 residues. CDR3 amino acids: CASSEVAGGSNEQFF. CDR3 DNA: TGTGCCAGCAGTGAAGTAGCGGGAGGATCGAATGAGCAGTTCTTC.

This clonotype was observed at least ten times. This chain uses TRBV6-1 with TRBJ2-3, with 7 bases aligning to TRBD2. V gave up 11 bases and J gave up 0 bases; unmatched junction bases: 14. The V gene's germline CDR1 is MNHNS and CDR2 SASEGT. The CDR3 runs to 16 residues. The CDR3 DNA reads as TGTGCCGTTCTACCGAGTCTAGCGGCTAGCACAGATACGCAGTATTTT. It is translated as CAVLPSLAASTDTQYF.

V is TRBV19 and J is TRBJ2-7; 16 bases are shared with TRBD2. This CDR3 spans 19 amino acids. The germline V gene encodes CDR1 LNHDA and CDR2 SQIVND (reference sequence). After removal of 5 bases from V and 0 bases from J, the junction contained 10 bases not matched to a gene. The CDR3 reads CASSPLGLAGGPHSYEQYF. The CDR3 bases are TGTGCCAGTAGTCCTCTGGGACTAGCGGGAGGGCCGCACTCCTACGAGCAGTACTTC.

This clonotype has a handful of counts. The gene calls are TRBV7-3 and TRBJ2-3; D is perhaps TRBD2 (5 bases). CDR3 length: 14 amino acids. Germline V gene lookup returns CDR1 SGHTA and CDR2 FQGTGA. V shed 5 bases and J shed 2 bases, with 11 bases lying between them. The CDR3 loop is CASSHTGDTDTQYF. CDR3 DNA sequence: TGTGCCAGCAGCCACACCGGGGACACAGATACGCAGTATTTT.

This clonotype was detected ten times or more. V gene TRBV10-3 combines with J gene TRBJ2-5, with unresolved D. V dropped 9 bases and J dropped 0 bases, with 14 bases sitting between them. The CDR3 is 14 amino acids. The germline V gene encodes CDR1 ENHRY and CDR2 SYGVKD. The CDR3 region has the DNA TGTGCCATTGCGAAATCTACCGACCAAGAGACCCAGTACTTC. This codes for CAIAKSTDQETQYF.

Regarding this clonotype: Germline and junction disagree at one end, which may indicate a read error. V and J are TRBV20-1 and TRBJ2-7; 11 bases are shared with TRBD2. The CDR3 sequence is 16 residues long. Germline CDR1 DFQATT, CDR2 SNEGSKA (reference sequence). Here the CDR3 reads CSAHSPVTSGTYQQYF. CDR3 bases: TGCAGTGCTCATTCACCCGTGACTAGCGGGACCTACCAGCAGTACTTC.

On this clonotype itself: A much larger clone sits a single nucleotide away, making a read error possible. This rearrangement joins TRBV5-4 to TRBJ2-3; D is possibly TRBD2 (6 bases). This CDR3 comprises 16 residues. Trimming cost V 4 bases and J 5 bases, with 20 bases left between them. Germline lookup yields CDR1 SGHNT and CDR2 YYREEE (reference sequence). CDR3 DNA sequence: TGTGCCAGCAGCCGACCGGGAGAGGGGCTCATAGATACGCAGTATTTT. Its translation is CASSRPGEGLIDTQYF.

Comments on this clonotype: One end of the junction is discordant with germline, which a read error may explain. J is TRBJ1-1 and V is TRBV6-2 or TRBV6-3; the match to TRBD1 covers 8 bases. The germline CDR1 and CDR2 sequences are MNHEY and SVGEGT. The CDR3 length is 14 residues. This CDR3 is CARRKTGENTEALF. In DNA, the CDR3 is TGTGCCAGAAGAAAGACAGGGGAGAACACTGAAGCTTTATTT.

This clonotype has more than one count but fewer than ten. The chain recombines TRBV29-1 with TRBJ1-5; TRBD1 matches at 7 bases. Germline V CDR1 and CDR2: SQVTM, ANQGSEA. Trimming took 4 bases from V and 7 from J; bases not matched to a gene: 4. CDR3 size: 12 residues. CDR3 amino acids: CSVGQGRQPQHF. CDR3 coding DNA: TGCAGCGTTGGACAGGGTCGGCAGCCCCAGCATTTT.

This clonotype was detected only a few times. The chain uses TRBV5-1 and TRBJ1-1; 9 bases fit TRBD1. Trimming removed 3 bases from V and 0 bases from J; junction bases left unmatched: 12. The CDR3 is made up of 18 amino acids. CDR1 and CDR2 from the germline V gene are SGHRS and YFSETQ. CDR3 sequence reads: CASSSRRQGGHMNTEAFF. The CDR3 DNA is TGCGCCAGCAGCTCCCGTCGACAGGGGGGCCACATGAACACTGAAGCTTTCTTT. Full variable domain (rest looked up from reference TRBV5-1 and TRBJ1-1): KAGVTQTPRYLIKTRGQQVTLSCSPISGHRSVSWYQQTPGQGLQFLFEYFSETQRNKGNFPGRFSGRQFSNSRSEMNVSTLELGDSALYLCASSSRRQGGHMNTEAFFGQGTRLTVV.

This clonotype appeared many times. The rearrangement uses TRBV27 and TRBJ2-3; D may correspond to TRBD1 or TRBD2 (7 bases each). The V end was cut by 3 bases, the J end by 4 bases, with 14 bases between. The CDR3 is made up of 15 amino acids. In germline, CDR1 is MNHEY, CDR2 SMNVEV (reference sequence). The CDR3 DNA reads as TGTGCCAGCAGTTTGAGGGGAGGGGGCTCAGATACGCAGTATTTT. Translation gives CASSLRGGGSDTQYF.

This clonotype was picked up many times. This rearrangement joins TRBV7-9 to TRBJ2-5; D gene unclear. Germline lookup yields CDR1 SEHNR and CDR2 FQNEAQ (reference sequence). CDR3 length: 11 amino acids. V was cut by 8 bases and J by 1 base, with 5 bases left in between. The CDR3 bases are TGTGCCAGCGCGTCCCAAGAGACCCAGTACTTC. The encoded protein is CASASQETQYF. The variable domain in full, with the rest retrieved from reference TRBV7-9 and TRBJ2-5, is DTGVSQNPRHKITKRGQNVTFRCDPISEHNRLYWYRQTLGQGPEFLTYFQNEAQLEKSRLLSDRFSAERPKGSFSTLEIQRTEQGDSAMYLCASASQETQYFGPGTRLLVL.

The gene calls are TRBV10-3 and TRBJ2-1, with TRBD2 identical over 7 bases. This CDR3 has 15 amino acids. From germline, CDR1 is ENHRY and CDR2 SYGVKD. Trimming removed 6 bases from V and 7 bases from J; junction bases left unmatched: 12. The CDR3 protein is CAISDPLAGENEQFF. The DNA for the CDR3 is TGTGCCATCAGCGACCCCCTGGCGGGAGAGAATGAGCAGTTCTTC.

This clonotype was detected ten times or more. This chain links TRBV5-4 with TRBJ2-7; 14 bases fit TRBD2. The V gene's germline CDR1 is SGHNT and CDR2 YYREEE (reference sequence). The V segment lost 4 bases and the J segment 4 bases; nucleotides outside the gene matches: 4. The length of the CDR3 is 15 residues. As DNA, the CDR3 is TGTGCCAGCAGCAAAAGACTAGCGGGAGGGTACGAGCAGTACTTC. As protein: CASSKRLAGGYEQYF. Filled out from reference TRBV5-4 and TRBJ2-7, the complete variable domain reads ETGVTQSPTHLIKTRGQQVTLRCSSQSGHNTVSWYQQALGQGPQFIFQYYREEENGRGNFPPRFSGLQFPNYSSELNVNALELDDSALYLCASSKRLAGGYEQYFGPGTRLTVT.

At least ten counts were recorded for this clonotype. This rearrangement joins TRBV5-4 to TRBJ2-7, with a tentative D call TRBD2 (5 bases). V lost 4 bases, J lost 1 base, and 15 bases lay in between. CDR1 is SGHNT, CDR2 YYREEE, per germline (reference sequence). The CDR3 runs to 15 residues. CDR3 bases: TGTGCCAGCAGCGGCCCTAGCTACCAGTCCTACGAGCAGTACTTC. Translating gives CASSGPSYQSYEQYF.

This clonotype was seen repeatedly, ten times or more. The DNA of the CDR3 is TGTGCCACCAGTGGAGGATCATATGGCGGCTACACCTTC. It is translated as CATSGGSYGGYTF. The chain is built from TRBV24-1 and TRBJ1-2; D is unresolved. Germline assignment: CDR1 KGHDR and CDR2 SFDVKD. The CDR3 loop spans 13 amino acids. V lost 5 bases to trimming and J lost 8 bases, with 14 bases between them.

This clonotype was counted ten times or more. This chain connects TRBV4-1 to TRBJ2-1; TRBD1 or TRBD2 may be the D gene (5 bases each). The germline gives CDR1 MGHRA, CDR2 YSYEKL. Trimming took off 0 bases at V and 12 bases at J, with 12 bases between the two ends. The CDR3 extends over 13 amino acids. CDR3 sequence reads: CASSQDPERGQFF. The CDR3 nucleotides are TGCGCCAGCAGCCAAGATCCTGAGAGGGGGCAGTTCTTC.

CDR3 sequence (DNA): TGTGCCATCAGAGACTCGGTCACGGACCCCTACGAGCAGTACTTC. Its protein product is CAIRDSVTDPYEQYF. V is TRBV10-3 and J is TRBJ2-7; no clear D. Trimming took 6 bases from V and 2 from J, leaving 17 bases between them. CDR3 length equals 15 residues. Germline V CDR1 and CDR2: ENHRY, SYGVKD.

This chain joins TRBV5-6 and TRBJ2-7; D gene unclear. V dropped 0 bases and J dropped 3 bases, with 7 bases sitting between them. In germline, CDR1 is SGHDT, CDR2 YYEEEE. This CDR3 region has 13 residues. CDR3: CASSLGQIYEQYF. As DNA, the CDR3 is TGTGCCAGCAGCTTGGGGCAGATCTACGAGCAGTACTTC. Looking up the rest from reference TRBV5-6 and TRBJ2-7 gives the full variable domain: DAGVTQSPTHLIKTRGQQVTLRCSPKSGHDTVSWYQQALGQGPQFIFQYYEEEERQRGNFPDRFSGHQFPNYSSELNVNALLLGDSALYLCASSLGQIYEQYFGPGTRLTVT.

There are many counts of this clonotype. This chain joins TRBV15 and TRBJ2-2; D is unresolved. The V end lost 0 bases, the J end lost 6 bases, and 8 bases lay between the germline ends. This CDR3 has 14 residues. From germline, CDR1 is LNHNV and CDR2 YYDKDF (reference sequence). This CDR3 is CATSRDKVAGELFF. CDR3 in DNA: TGTGCCACCAGCAGAGATAAGGTTGCCGGGGAGCTGTTTTTT. The whole variable domain, filled in from reference TRBV15 and TRBJ2-2, reads DAMVIQNPRYQVTQFGKPVTLSCSQTLNHNVMYWYQQKSSQAPKLLFHYYDKDFNNEADTPDNFQSRRPNTSFCFLDIRSPGLGDTAMYLCATSRDKVAGELFFGEGSRLTVL.

This clonotype was observed at least ten times. This chain links TRBV15 with TRBJ1-2; D not certain. The CDR3 extends over 14 amino acids. The germline gives CDR1 LNHNV, CDR2 YYDKDF (reference sequence). The V gene lost 0 bases and the J gene lost 4 bases, with 9 bases spanning the gap. The CDR3 coding sequence is TGTGCCACCAGCAGAGATCGATCAAGCTATGGCTACACCTTC. Encoded protein: CATSRDRSSYGYTF.

The chain joins TRBV19 to TRBJ2-5; D unclear. Germline V CDR1 and CDR2: LNHDA, SQIVND (reference sequence). This CDR3 spans 14 amino acids. V shed 6 bases and J shed 1 base, with 12 bases lying between them. The DNA of the CDR3 is TGTGCCAGTAGCTCCCCAGCGTTCCAAGAGACCCAGTACTTC. It codes for CASSSPAFQETQYF.